One and the same sample provided the 25 T cell receptor beta chains below, sequenced in a study of blood T cells in healthy people across ages. A second PCR, run for about 7 to 11 cycles, used a sample-barcoded 5' primer plus a J-beta primer mix. Each CDR3 protein gets one entry after TCRdb re-called the 5' RACE reads with MiXCR. The data hold roughly 860,000 distinct CDR3 sequences, with 62% observed a single time. Sequencing was performed on blood. The receptors derive from a man aged 25 to 45 in good health.

The V call is TRBV5-6, the J call TRBJ2-1; 7 bases match TRBD2. The CDR3 extends over 16 amino acids. After removal of 2 bases from V and 3 bases from J, the junction contained 8 bases not matched to a gene. Germline-derived CDR1 and CDR2 are SGHDT and YYEEEE. In DNA, the CDR3 is TGTGCCAGCAGCTTACGGGTAGCGGGTATCTACAATGAGCAGTTCTTC. Translating it yields CASSLRVAGIYNEQFF.

The DNA of the CDR3 is TGTGCCAGCAGCCCATTAACCCAGGGTGGCGGCTACACCTTC. Protein: CASSPLTQGGGYTF. The chain joins TRBV12-3 or TRBV12-4 to TRBJ1-2; D perhaps matches TRBD1 (5 bases). The CDR3 totals 14 residues. V was trimmed by 6 bases and J by 8 bases, leaving 19 bases between them.

This clonotype was picked up a small number of times. J is TRBJ2-5 and V is TRBV29-1, with 8 bases identical to TRBD2. The germline V gene encodes CDR1 SQVTM and CDR2 ANQGSEA. The CDR3 runs 13 residues. J gave up 2 bases and V 5 bases, and 4 bases lay outside the gene matches. CDR3 protein: CSVQAGDQETQYF. In DNA form, the CDR3 reads TGCAGCGTTCAAGCGGGAGATCAAGAGACCCAGTACTTC.

The chain combines TRBV10-3 with TRBJ2-1; D is tentatively TRBD1 or TRBD2 (6 bases each). The germline gives CDR1 ENHRY, CDR2 SYGVKD. This CDR3 contains 13 residues. V was trimmed by 8 bases and J by 8 bases, leaving 16 bases between them. The CDR3 sequence: CAIEGGGKDEQFF. CDR3 DNA: TGTGCCATCGAAGGAGGGGGGAAGGATGAGCAGTTCTTC.

This CDR3 is CASSPIGTGGESYEQYF. The CDR3 DNA is TGTGCCAGCAGCCCAATTGGGACAGGGGGCGAATCCTACGAGCAGTACTTC. The genes are TRBV7-9 and TRBJ2-1; 12 bases fit TRBD1. The closer fit of TRBJ2-7 to the DNA end suggests the J call may be wrong. There are 17 residues in the CDR3. CDR1 SEHNR and CDR2 FQNEAQ come from the germline V gene (reference sequence).

CDR3 bases: TGTGCCAGCAGCTTATCCAGCATGGGTAGAGAGACCCAGTACTTC. Residues: CASSLSSMGRETQYF. This chain uses TRBV7-9 with TRBJ2-5; D is uncertain. V was pared by 2 bases and J by 4 bases, with 14 bases between. The CDR3 covers 15 residues. Germline assignment: CDR1 SEHNR and CDR2 FQNEAQ (reference sequence).

This clonotype was observed once. This may arise from a read error, as a much more abundant clone is one base away. The gene calls are TRBV7-2 and TRBJ2-7; no clear D. This CDR3 is built from 11 residues. Germline V gene data show CDR1 as SGHTA and CDR2 as FQGNSA. The CDR3 is CASSSVYGQYF. CDR3 nucleotide sequence: TGTGCCAGCAGCTCGGTCTACGGGCAGTACTTC. The whole variable domain, filled in from reference TRBV7-2 and TRBJ2-7, reads GAGVSQSPSNKVTEKGKDVELRCDPISGHTALYWYRQSLGQGLEFLIYFQGNSAPDKSGLPSDRFSAERTGGSVSTLTIQRTQQEDSAVYLCASSSVYGQYFGPGTRLTVT.

This clonotype has at least ten counts. The genes are TRBV29-1 and TRBJ1-1; no firm D call. The CDR3 sequence is 13 residues long. CDR1 SQVTM and CDR2 ANQGSEA come from the germline V gene. V lost 3 bases and J 1 base, leaving 9 bases between the germline ends. CDR3 sequence: CSVDRSENTEAFF. In nucleotides, the CDR3 is TGCAGCGTTGATCGGTCAGAGAACACTGAAGCTTTCTTT.

To note about this clonotype: Relative to the germline gene, one junction end is altered; a read error may explain this. The chain carries TRBV6-5 and TRBJ2-1; 9 positions match TRBD1. This CDR3 is built from 15 residues. Germline V gives CDR1 MNHEY, CDR2 SVGAGI. CDR3 sequence: CASSNGQGPYKEQFF. CDR3 in DNA: TGTGCCAGCAGTAACGGACAGGGGCCCTACAAGGAGCAGTTCTTC.

This rearrangement joins TRBV20-1 to TRBJ1-1; D possibly corresponds to TRBD1 (5 bases). Germline CDR1 DFQATT, CDR2 SNEGSKA (reference sequence). Trimming cost V 0 bases and J 4 bases, with 15 bases left between them. The CDR3 is 15 amino acids. CDR3 in DNA: TGCAGTGCTAGAGAGGTATCCGGGGGTCCCACTGAAGCTTTCTTT. Protein: CSAREVSGGPTEAFF.

This chain connects TRBV10-3 to TRBJ2-3; D is undetermined. Germline assignment: CDR1 ENHRY and CDR2 SYGVKD. The CDR3 has 13 amino acids. V was shortened by 7 bases and J by 2 bases, with 10 bases between the two germline ends. CDR3 nucleotides: TGTGCCATCATGGACCCCGCCACAGATACGCAGTATTTT. Amino acid sequence: CAIMDPATDTQYF.

In its sample, this clonotype was seen a few times. The rearrangement uses TRBV21-1 and TRBJ2-5. TRBV21-1 is labeled a pseudogene. The CDR3 sequence is 13 residues long. CDR3 sequence (DNA): TGTGCCAGCAGCAAAGCCCATCAAGAGACCCAGTACTTC. It specifies CASSKAHQETQYF.

This chain links TRBV3-1 with TRBJ2-5; 10 bases align to TRBD1. CDR3 length: 18 residues. The germline V gene has CDR1 LGHDT and CDR2 YNNKEL (reference sequence). Trimming cost V 4 bases and J 1 base; bases outside gene matches: 12. CDR3 amino acids: CASSLLNPGQGSQETQYF. In DNA form, the CDR3 reads TGTGCCAGCAGCCTTCTAAACCCGGGACAGGGGTCCCAAGAGACCCAGTACTTC.

This clonotype showed up just a few times. The V call is TRBV20-1, the J call TRBJ2-5; D is ambiguous. Gene TRBJ2-7 matches the end of the DNA better, so the J call may be wrong. This CDR3 comprises 12 residues. CDR1 is DFQATT and CDR2 is SNEGSKA in the germline V gene (reference sequence). The CDR3 DNA reads as TGCAGTGCCCCGGTGAATCTAAACGAGCAGTACTTC. As protein: CSAPVNLNEQYF.

This clonotype was observed at least ten times. The chain uses TRBV29-1 and TRBJ2-7; the D gene is possibly TRBD2 (6 bases). The germline CDR1 and CDR2 sequences are SQVTM and ANQGSEA. The CDR3 is 16 amino acids. The V gene lost 7 bases and the J gene lost 10 bases, with 32 bases spanning the gap. The CDR3 bases are TGCAGCGCCGCCCTTGGGGGGATATCGATCGACGGGACTCAGTACTTC. It translates to CSAALGGISIDGTQYF.

This sequence joins TRBV24-1 and TRBJ2-5; TRBD2 matches 10 bases. CDR1 and CDR2 (germline): KGHDR, SFDVKD. The CDR3 is made up of 17 amino acids. The ends lost 3 bases at V and 5 bases at J; junction bases unmatched: 11. The CDR3 coding sequence is TGTGCCACCAGTGATACGACCCGATCGGGACTAGCGGAGACCCAGTACTTC. Its protein is CATSDTTRSGLAETQYF.

The chain recombines TRBV12-3 or TRBV12-4 with TRBJ2-7; TRBD1 agrees at 10 bases. CDR3 length: 14 residues. Unmatched junction bases numbered 2, after V lost 1 base and J lost 5 bases. This chain's CDR3 is CASSLGGTGDEQYF. The CDR3 bases are TGTGCCAGCAGTTTAGGCGGGACAGGGGACGAGCAGTACTTC.

The chain links TRBV20-1 to TRBJ1-2, with D possibly being TRBD1 (6 bases). The CDR3 totals 13 residues. In germline, CDR1 is DFQATT, CDR2 SNEGSKA (reference sequence). Trimming left V 3 bases short and J 5 bases short, with 13 bases between. DNA of the CDR3: TGCAGTGCTAGGATTCCAGGGGTTTATGGCTACACCTTC. As protein: CSARIPGVYGYTF.

This chain links TRBV6-5 with TRBJ1-2; 11 nucleotides align to TRBD1. V dropped 4 bases and J dropped 6; count of bases not matched to a gene: 13. Germline V CDR1 and CDR2: MNHEY, SVGAGI. The CDR3 runs to 17 residues. CDR3 in amino acids: CASSFLGQGAIRDGYTF. The CDR3 region has the DNA TGTGCCAGCAGTTTCCTAGGACAGGGGGCGATCAGGGATGGCTACACCTTC.

CDR3 residues: CASSSGPLQGADGYTF. CDR3 nucleotides: TGCGCCAGCAGCTCCGGGCCCCTCCAGGGGGCTGACGGCTACACCTTC. The chain combines TRBV5-1 with TRBJ1-2, with 8 bases that match TRBD1. Germline CDR1 and CDR2: SGHRS and YFSETQ. The CDR3 is 16 residues long. Trimming at V came to 3 bases and at J to 8 bases, leaving 15 bases not matched to a gene.

This sequence joins TRBV5-6 and TRBJ2-7; 9 bases fit TRBD2. CDR3 size: 14 residues. With 5 bases clipped from V and 1 base from J, the junction kept 4 bases outside the gene matches. Per the germline V gene, CDR1 is SGHDT and CDR2 is YYEEEE. In DNA form, the CDR3 reads TGTGCCAGCAGGCGGGGGGGCCGGTCCTACGAGCAGTACTTC. Translating gives CASRRGGRSYEQYF. Complete variable domain (other parts from reference TRBV5-6 and TRBJ2-7): DAGVTQSPTHLIKTRGQQVTLRCSPKSGHDTVSWYQQALGQGPQFIFQYYEEEERQRGNFPDRFSGHQFPNYSSELNVNALLLGDSALYLCASRRGGRSYEQYFGPGTRLTVT.

The chain combines TRBV2 with TRBJ1-5; D unclear. The CDR3 spans 15 residues. Germline V lookup: CDR1 SNHLY, CDR2 FYNNEI. Trimming took 6 bases from V and 5 from J, leaving 17 bases between them. The CDR3 DNA sequence: TGTGCCAGCAGCGAAAAGTCGGGGAGAGATCAGCCCCAGCATTTT. Its translation: CASSEKSGRDQPQHF.

This sequence joins TRBV4-2 and TRBJ2-1; D is perhaps TRBD1 (7 bases). Trimming stripped 0 bases from V and 0 bases from J, with 12 bases between. Germline CDR1 and CDR2: LGHNA and YNFKEQ. The CDR3 runs 17 residues. The CDR3 protein is CASSQERQGGSYNEQFF. The CDR3 nucleotides are TGTGCCAGCAGCCAAGAGAGACAGGGAGGCTCCTACAATGAGCAGTTCTTC.

The chain has TRBV6-2 or TRBV6-3 and TRBJ2-4; 8 bases are a match to TRBD2. Trimming removed 4 bases from V and 1 base from J; junction bases left unmatched: 6. The germline V gene has CDR1 MNHEY and CDR2 SVGEGT. The CDR3 sequence is 16 residues long. CDR3 in amino acids: CASSFPPSGAKNIQYF. CDR3 DNA: TGTGCCAGCAGTTTCCCTCCTAGCGGGGCCAAAAACATTCAGTACTTC.

This clonotype showed up just once. This chain joins TRBV4-3 and TRBJ1-2; tentatively, D is TRBD1 (5 bases). Germline CDR1 reads LGHNA; CDR2 reads YSLEER. V gave up 0 bases and J gave up 4 bases, with 15 bases separating them. The CDR3 contains 16 residues. This chain's CDR3 is CASSQEAAGSVYGYTF. The CDR3 DNA reads as TGCGCCAGCAGCCAAGAAGCGGCAGGGTCGGTCTATGGCTACACCTTC.